The 5 T cell receptor beta chains given below trace back to one sample, sequenced in a study of blood T cells in healthy people across ages. For the second PCR, which ran for roughly 7 to 11 cycles, a sample-barcoded 5' primer and a J-beta primer mix were used. TCRdb passed the 5' RACE reads through MiXCR, listing each CDR3 protein once. This sample has around 1,500,000 distinct CDR3 sequences, with 28% found just once. Source material: blood. These receptors came from a woman under 40 in good health.

The rearrangement joins TRBV7-9 to TRBJ1-1, with D perhaps matching TRBD1 (5 bases). V lost 11 bases, J lost 4 bases, and 11 bases lay in between. This CDR3 has 11 residues. The germline gives CDR1 SEHNR, CDR2 FQNEAQ (reference sequence). In DNA form, the CDR3 reads TGTGCCGTGCAGGGACTCACTGAAGCTTTCTTT. Translating gives CAVQGLTEAFF. The full variable domain, completed using reference TRBV7-9 and TRBJ1-1, is DTGVSQNPRHKITKRGQNVTFRCDPISEHNRLYWYRQTLGQGPEFLTYFQNEAQLEKSRLLSDRFSAERPKGSFSTLEIQRTEQGDSAMYLCAVQGLTEAFFGQGTRLTVV.

V usage is TRBV7-9 and J usage is TRBJ1-2; 7 bases agree with TRBD1. The CDR3 runs 16 residues. Germline V gene data show CDR1 as SEHNR and CDR2 as FQNEAQ (reference sequence). V was pared by 4 bases and J by 8 bases, with 16 bases of the junction left unmatched. The DNA of the CDR3 is TGTGCCAGCAGCTCGACCGGCACCGGGACAGTGGACGGCTACACCTTC. Amino acid sequence: CASSSTGTGTVDGYTF. The full variable domain, rest sourced from reference TRBV7-9 and TRBJ1-2, is DTGVSQNPRHKITKRGQNVTFRCDPISEHNRLYWYRQTLGQGPEFLTYFQNEAQLEKSRLLSDRFSAERPKGSFSTLEIQRTEQGDSAMYLCASSSTGTGTVDGYTFGSGTRLTVV.

The chain recombines TRBV5-1 with TRBJ2-5, with D perhaps matching TRBD1 (5 bases). CDR3 length: 14 residues. Trimming left V 1 base short and J 1 base short, with 8 bases between. CDR1 and CDR2 (germline): SGHRS, YFSETQ. CDR3 protein: CASSLPGPQETQYF. The CDR3 nucleotides are TGCGCCAGCAGCTTGCCAGGGCCCCAAGAGACCCAGTACTTC.

The genes are TRBV20-1 and TRBJ2-1; the match to TRBD2 covers 8 bases. Germline V CDR1 and CDR2: DFQATT, SNEGSKA (reference sequence). The CDR3 spans 14 residues. Trimming at V came to 0 bases and at J to 6 bases, leaving 4 bases not matched to a gene. In DNA, the CDR3 is TGCAGTGCTAGAGATTCGGGGGGGACCAATGAGCAGTTCTTC. The encoded protein is CSARDSGGTNEQFF.

This clonotype was recorded a few times. The chain carries TRBV2 and TRBJ2-3; D is possibly TRBD1 (5 bases). The CDR3 has 15 amino acids. Germline-derived CDR1 and CDR2 are SNHLY and FYNNEI. V gave up 8 bases and J gave up 0 bases, with 15 bases separating them. The CDR3 reads CASQIDRDSTDTQYF. The CDR3 region has the DNA TGTGCCAGCCAAATCGACAGAGATAGCACAGATACGCAGTATTTT.